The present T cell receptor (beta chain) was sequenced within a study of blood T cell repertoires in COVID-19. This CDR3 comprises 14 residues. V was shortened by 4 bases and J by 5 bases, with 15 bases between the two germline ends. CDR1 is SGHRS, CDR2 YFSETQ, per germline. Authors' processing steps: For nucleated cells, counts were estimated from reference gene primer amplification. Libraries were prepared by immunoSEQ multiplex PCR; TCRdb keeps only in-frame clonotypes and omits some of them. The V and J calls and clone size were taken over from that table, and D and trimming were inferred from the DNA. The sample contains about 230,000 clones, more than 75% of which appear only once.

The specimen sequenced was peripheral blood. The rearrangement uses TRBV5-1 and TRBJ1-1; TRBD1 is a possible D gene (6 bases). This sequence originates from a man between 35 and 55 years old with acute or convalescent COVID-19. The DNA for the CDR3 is TGCGCCAGCAGCCTACTCAATACAGGGACTGAAGCTTTCTTT. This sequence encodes CASSLLNTGTEAFF.